This T cell receptor (beta chain) comes out of a study of blood T cell repertoires in COVID-19. The CDR3 sequence is 17 residues long. The germline gives CDR1 WSHSY, CDR2 SAAADI. The junction had 12 bases not matched to a gene; V was cut back by 2 bases and J by 2 bases. Assay: immunoSEQ multiplex PCR; the TCRdb copy retains only in-frame clones and omits some. The table includes 100,000 or so clones, 65% to 80% detected once. The J gene is TRBJ2-7, the V gene TRBV10-2, with 7 bases identical to TRBD1. The specimen was peripheral blood. The receptor comes from a woman in her 70s with acute or convalescent COVID-19. As DNA, the CDR3 is TGCGCCAGCAGTGAGAAGGGGGCGGTAGATATTCCCTACGAGCAGTACTTC. Its protein product is CASSEKGAVDIPYEQYF.